This TCR beta chain was documented in a study of T cells in Graves' hyperthyroidism and ophthalmopathy. Trimming removed 0 bases from V and 4 bases from J, with 10 bases in between. The germline V gene has CDR1 SGDLS and CDR2 YYNGEE. This CDR3 contains 15 residues. This clonotype was observed a few times. The source material, RNA transcripts, was used to amplify TCR beta CDR3 regions. TCR CDR3 regions were first amplified by RT-PCR with HTBI primers. MiXCR was run by TCRdb on the multiplex PCR reads, yielding one entry per CDR3 protein. The sample consists of fewer than 600,000 distinct CDR3 sequences, 12% to 15% of them appearing once.

The clonotype comes from a woman aged 40-49 years with Graves' hyperthyroidism. The sample was blood. This chain connects TRBV9 to TRBJ2-2; D uncertain. CDR3 nucleotides: TGTGCCAGCAGCGTAGAGCAGGTCGGCACCGGGGAGCTGTTTTTT. This gives the protein CASSVEQVGTGELFF. The complete variable domain, with remaining parts taken from reference TRBV9 and TRBJ2-2, reads DSGVTQTPKHLITATGQRVTLRCSPRSGDLSVYWYQQSLDQGLQFLIQYYNGEERAKGNILERFSAQQFPDLHSELNLSSLELGDSALYFCASSVEQVGTGELFFGEGSRLTVL.